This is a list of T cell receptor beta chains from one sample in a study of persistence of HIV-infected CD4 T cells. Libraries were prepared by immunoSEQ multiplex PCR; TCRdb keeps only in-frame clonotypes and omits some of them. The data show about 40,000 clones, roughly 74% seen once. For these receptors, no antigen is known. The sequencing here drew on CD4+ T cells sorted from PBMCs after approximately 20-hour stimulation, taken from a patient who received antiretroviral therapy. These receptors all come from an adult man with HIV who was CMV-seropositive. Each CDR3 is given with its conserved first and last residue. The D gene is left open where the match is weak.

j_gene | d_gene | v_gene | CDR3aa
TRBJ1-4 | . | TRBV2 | CASSEAREKLFF
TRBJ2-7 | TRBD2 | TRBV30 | CAWRSLRLREESYEQYF
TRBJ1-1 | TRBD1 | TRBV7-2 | CASSRDRGSSEAFF
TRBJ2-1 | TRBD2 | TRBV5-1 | CASSTGTSGRAIYNEQFF
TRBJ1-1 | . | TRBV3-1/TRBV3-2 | CASSRHSSEAFF
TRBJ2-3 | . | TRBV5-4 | CASSYGGLTDTQYF
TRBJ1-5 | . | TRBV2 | CASRRGSNQPQHF
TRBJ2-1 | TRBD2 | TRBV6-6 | CASSNPLTSGYNEQFF
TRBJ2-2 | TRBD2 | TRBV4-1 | CASSPLGAGVTTGELFF
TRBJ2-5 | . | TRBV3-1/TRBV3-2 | CASSPPGVRGQETQYF
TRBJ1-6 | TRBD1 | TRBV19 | CASSRGDRGQRSPLHF
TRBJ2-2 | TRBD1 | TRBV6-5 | CASLLTGGRTGELFF
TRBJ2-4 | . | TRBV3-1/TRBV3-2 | CASSQAGERMKNIQYF
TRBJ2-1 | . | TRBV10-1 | CASSEGAMSFRNNEQFF
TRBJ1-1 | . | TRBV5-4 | CASVTRGENTEAFF
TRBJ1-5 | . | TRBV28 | CASSPIRPQPQQDDSNQPQHF
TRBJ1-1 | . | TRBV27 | CASSLSWTANTEAFF
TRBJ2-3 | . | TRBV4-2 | CASSQGPGRTDTQYF
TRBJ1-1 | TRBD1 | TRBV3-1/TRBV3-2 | CASSRSQLTGGTEAFF
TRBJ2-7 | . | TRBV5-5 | CASSLQYEQYF
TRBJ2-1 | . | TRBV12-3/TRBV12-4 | CATSLAVEQFF
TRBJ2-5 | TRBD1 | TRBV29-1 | CSVVRQGAQETQYF
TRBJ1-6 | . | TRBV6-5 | CASSYSTGRVSPLHF
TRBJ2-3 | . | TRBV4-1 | CASSQGVRGADTQYF
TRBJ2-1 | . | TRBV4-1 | CASSQGYNEQFF
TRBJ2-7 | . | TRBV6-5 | CASRAGRRYEQYF
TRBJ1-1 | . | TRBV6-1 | CASSDSTVNTEAFF
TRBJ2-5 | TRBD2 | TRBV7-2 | CASSRTSGRGETQYF
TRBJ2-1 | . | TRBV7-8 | CASSLDGGRNYNEQFF
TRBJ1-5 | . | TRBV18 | CASSPSNQPQHF
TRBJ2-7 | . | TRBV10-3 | CAISVGGGRYEQYF
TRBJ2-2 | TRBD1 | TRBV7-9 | CASSQTGGRTGELFF
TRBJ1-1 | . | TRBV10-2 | CASSELGSTEAFF
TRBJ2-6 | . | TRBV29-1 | CSVESGVGANVLTF
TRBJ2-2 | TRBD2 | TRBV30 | CAWSPQGAGASGELFF
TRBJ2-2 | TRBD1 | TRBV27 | CASSRQGAGGELFF
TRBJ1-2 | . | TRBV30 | CAWSRGHGYTF
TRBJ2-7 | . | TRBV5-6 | CASSSGLHYEQYF
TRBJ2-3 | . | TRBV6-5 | CASSNPPSDTQYF
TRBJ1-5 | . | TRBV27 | CASSFSRAGFGNNQPQHF
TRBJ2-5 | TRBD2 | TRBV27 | CASSLAGGQGKTQYF
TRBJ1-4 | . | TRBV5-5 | CASSLGEARVLNEKLFF
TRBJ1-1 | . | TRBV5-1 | CASSPADRLGTFF
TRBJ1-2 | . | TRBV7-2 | CASSARVDRRLTF
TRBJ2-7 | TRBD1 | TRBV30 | CAWKGQGNNEQYF
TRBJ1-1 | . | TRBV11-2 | CASSLDRTEHKAFF
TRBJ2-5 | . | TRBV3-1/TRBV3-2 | CASSGKKETQYF
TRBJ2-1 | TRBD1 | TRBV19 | CASSIDTGGSEQFF
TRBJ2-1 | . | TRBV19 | CASSISTIKGTEQFF
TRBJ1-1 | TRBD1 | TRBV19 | CASRGGAGGTLMNTEAFF
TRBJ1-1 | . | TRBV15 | CATSTRLGAAPNTEAFF
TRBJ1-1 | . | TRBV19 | CASSMLMGNTEAFF